Below are 19 T cell receptor beta chains sequenced from a single sample in a study of T-cell memory formation after mild COVID-19. MiXCR, applied by TCRdb to the 5' RACE reads, yields one record per CDR3 protein. The sample has some 410,000 distinct CDR3 sequences, about 22% seen once. The sample comprised PBMCs or a T cell subset sorted from them (not recorded which). These receptors all stem from an adult woman who had mild COVID-19 (a few samples of this study predate the infection). Cell type and time point are not known.

The chain recombines TRBV20-1 with TRBJ1-1, with TRBD1 as a possible D gene (6 bases). V was pared by 6 bases and J by 6 bases, with 14 bases between. The CDR3 consists of 12 residues. Germline assignment: CDR1 DFQATT and CDR2 SNEGSKA (reference sequence). DNA of the CDR3: TGCAGTGCGAAAGATCAGGGGCCTGAAGCTTTCTTT. It specifies CSAKDQGPEAFF.

This clonotype was counted at least ten times. CDR3 DNA: TGCGCCAGCAGCCAACCTAGCGGGGCTGGCACAGATACGCAGTATTTT. It codes for CASSQPSGAGTDTQYF. This chain joins TRBV4-1 and TRBJ2-3; 9 bases line up with TRBD2. The CDR3 loop spans 16 amino acids. In germline, CDR1 is MGHRA, CDR2 YSYEKL. The J segment lost 1 base and the V segment lost 2 bases, leaving 4 bases of the junction unmatched.

This rearrangement joins TRBV5-5 to TRBJ1-5; D is unclear. CDR3 length: 17 amino acids. The germline V gene encodes CDR1 SGHKS and CDR2 YYEKEE (reference sequence). Trimming shortened V by 1 base and J by 6 bases, and 20 bases separated the two germline ends. The CDR3 coding sequence is TGTGCCAGCAGCTTGTTGTTGTTGGGAGTCGGAGGTCAGCCCCAGCATTTT. The encoded protein is CASSLLLLGVGGQPQHF.

V and J are TRBV30 and TRBJ2-6; 8 nucleotides match TRBD1. With 7 bases clipped from V and 4 bases from J, the junction kept 6 bases outside the gene matches. This CDR3 comprises 14 residues. Germline CDR1 is GTSNPN and CDR2 is SVGIG (reference sequence). The CDR3: CAFSRGQGANVLTF. The CDR3 nucleotides are TGTGCCTTCTCCAGGGGGCAAGGGGCCAACGTCCTGACTTTC. Drawing the rest from reference TRBV30 and TRBJ2-6, the complete variable domain is SQTIHQWPATLVQPVGSPLSLECTVEGTSNPNLYWYRQAAGRGLQLLFYSVGIGQISSEVPQNLSASRPQDRQFILSSKKLLLSDSGFYLCAFSRGQGANVLTFGAGSRLTVL.

The chain couples TRBV6-6 to TRBJ1-4, with 7 bases identical to TRBD1. V gave up 2 bases and J gave up 4 bases; unmatched junction bases: 7. This CDR3 comprises 16 residues. Germline CDR1 and CDR2: MNHNY and SVGAGI (reference sequence). The CDR3 is CASSYEGGLNNEKLFF. The CDR3 DNA sequence: TGTGCCAGCAGTTACGAAGGGGGCCTGAATAATGAAAAACTGTTTTTT.

This chain uses TRBV7-9 with TRBJ2-7, with TRBD2 matching over 11 bases. The CDR3 totals 15 residues. V gave up 5 bases and J gave up 6 bases; unmatched junction bases: 9. CDR1 and CDR2 from the germline V gene are SEHNR and FQNEAQ (reference sequence). In DNA form, the CDR3 reads TGTGCCAGCAGCGCATCACTAGCGGGAGCTTCCGAGCAGTACTTC. Amino acids: CASSASLAGASEQYF.

V and J are TRBV10-3 and TRBJ2-5; D is possibly TRBD2 (6 bases). Germline V gene lookup returns CDR1 ENHRY and CDR2 SYGVKD. The CDR3 contains 13 residues. Between the trimmed V and J ends, which lost 8 bases and 3 bases, there was a span of 13 bases. The chain's CDR3 is CAISGTEKETQYF. As DNA, the CDR3 is TGTGCCATCTCCGGGACTGAAAAAGAGACCCAGTACTTC.

The rearrangement links TRBV7-6 to TRBJ2-6; tentative D call: TRBD1 (7 bases). V lost 2 bases and J lost 0, with 17 bases in between. This CDR3 is built from 19 residues. Germline-derived CDR1 and CDR2 are SGHVS and FNYEAQ. The CDR3 loop is CASSLLLRQGGSGANVLTF. The CDR3 DNA reads TGTGCCAGCAGCTTATTGTTACGGCAGGGGGGCTCTGGGGCCAACGTCCTGACTTTC.

The gene calls are TRBV18 and TRBJ2-3; 10 bases are shared with TRBD2. Germline CDR1 is KGHSH and CDR2 is LQKENI. This CDR3 has 17 residues. V was clipped by 0 bases and J by 4 bases; unmatched bases: 7. DNA for the CDR3: TGTGCCAGCTCACCACCTGGGGCTAGCGGGGGTGCAGATACGCAGTATTTT. Translated, it gives CASSPPGASGGADTQYF. The full variable domain, its missing parts supplied by reference TRBV18 and TRBJ2-3, is NAGVMQNPRHLVRRRGQEARLRCSPMKGHSHVYWYRQLPEEGLKFMVYLQKENIIDESGMPKERFSAEFPKEGPSILRIQQVVRGDSAAYFCASSPPGASGGADTQYFGPGTRLTVL.

The J gene is TRBJ2-7, the V gene TRBV12-3 or TRBV12-4, with no clear D. Trimming removed 8 bases from V and 3 bases from J, with 11 bases in between. The CDR3 contains 12 residues. DNA for the CDR3: TGTGCCAGCGCAACCCGAGGCTACGAGCAGTACTTC. It encodes CASATRGYEQYF.

This clonotype occurred many times. The chain uses TRBV28 and TRBJ1-3, with D possibly being TRBD1 (5 bases). V was shortened by 5 bases and J by 0 bases, with 11 bases between the two germline ends. The CDR3 covers 15 residues. Germline CDR1 and CDR2: MDHEN and SYDVKM. The CDR3 DNA reads as TGTGCCAGCAGTCTAGACAGTCTCTCTGGAAACACCATATATTTT. Encoded protein: CASSLDSLSGNTIYF.

The chain combines TRBV5-1 with TRBJ1-2; maybe TRBD1 (6 bases). CDR3 length: 14 amino acids. Trimming took off 1 base at V and 1 base at J, with 8 bases between the two ends. The V gene's germline CDR1 is SGHRS and CDR2 YFSETQ. CDR3 sequence: CASSLPQGNYGYTF. The CDR3 DNA sequence: TGCGCCAGCAGCTTGCCACAGGGTAACTATGGCTACACCTTC.

This chain joins TRBV6-5 and TRBJ2-7; D perhaps matches TRBD1 (6 bases). Per germline, CDR1 MNHEY and CDR2 SVGAGI. The V end was cut by 4 bases, the J end by 6 bases, with 22 bases between. The CDR3 loop spans 16 amino acids. The CDR3 here is CASSSALVTGFGEQYF. The CDR3 DNA reads TGTGCCAGCAGTTCGGCCCTGGTAACAGGGTTCGGCGAGCAGTACTTC.

Written as DNA, the CDR3 is TGCGCCAGCACCCTGACAGGGGGCATCTACGAGCAGTACTTC. Protein sequence: CASTLTGGIYEQYF. V and J are TRBV5-1 and TRBJ2-7, with 10 nucleotides matching TRBD1. The CDR3 totals 14 residues. Per germline, CDR1 SGHRS and CDR2 YFSETQ. Trimming took 6 bases from V and 3 from J; bases not matched to a gene: 6.

Only a few counts were recorded for this clonotype. The CDR3 sequence is CSALTGSDQPQHF. CDR3 in DNA: TGCAGCGCCTTGACAGGGAGCGATCAGCCCCAGCATTTT. V and J are TRBV29-1 and TRBJ1-5, with TRBD1 matching over 7 bases. The ends lost 7 bases at V and 5 bases at J; junction bases unmatched: 8. This CDR3 has 13 amino acids. Germline loops: CDR1 SQVTM, CDR2 ANQGSEA. The whole variable domain, remainder taken from reference TRBV29-1 and TRBJ1-5, is SAVISQKPSRDICQRGTSLTIQCQVDSQVTMMFWYRQQPGQSLTLIATANQGSEATYESGFVIDKFPISRPNLTFSTLTVSNMSPEDSSIYLCSALTGSDQPQHFGDGTRLSIL.

V usage is TRBV5-1 and J usage is TRBJ1-1, with TRBD1 as a possible D gene (5 bases). V gave up 6 bases and J gave up 10 bases, with 22 bases separating them. The CDR3 consists of 14 residues. The germline gives CDR1 SGHRS, CDR2 YFSETQ. The CDR3 spells CASTLSGMEEAAFF. CDR3 DNA: TGCGCCAGCACCCTGTCAGGGATGGAGGAAGCAGCTTTCTTT.

This clonotype was seen more than once but under ten times. This rearrangement joins TRBV6-2 or TRBV6-3 to TRBJ2-4; TRBD2 might be the D (6 bases). The germline V gene encodes CDR1 MNHEY and CDR2 SVGEGT. This CDR3 spans 16 amino acids. Trimming took off 5 bases at V and 0 bases at J, with 14 bases between the two ends. CDR3 sequence (DNA): TGTGCCAGCAGTCACCTAGCGAACCTAGCCAAAAACATTCAGTACTTC. It is translated as CASSHLANLAKNIQYF.

This clonotype showed up just a few times. This chain joins TRBV29-1 and TRBJ1-2; D not certain. CDR3 length: 12 residues. The germline V and J ends were trimmed by 4 bases and 2 bases, with 8 bases remaining between them. Per the germline V gene, CDR1 is SQVTM and CDR2 is ANQGSEA. CDR3 nucleotide sequence: TGCAGCGTTGTTGTCAGGAACTATGGCTACACCTTC. Translation: CSVVVRNYGYTF.

This clonotype was observed a handful of times. The chain is built from TRBV20-1 and TRBJ1-1; D is uncertain. The CDR3 runs 12 residues. Germline CDR1 DFQATT, CDR2 SNEGSKA (reference sequence). V lost 5 bases to trimming and J lost 2 bases, with 9 bases between them. CDR3 nucleotide sequence: TGCAGTGCTTTACACATCAACACTGAAGCTTTCTTT. Its protein is CSALHINTEAFF.